This T cell receptor beta chain came from a study of shared clonotypes between healthy human individuals. The overall study: Per donor, CD8 memory used one plate, CD8 naive used two, CD4 memory used three and CD4 naive used three. Study-wide findings and caveats: It was the non-shared clonotypes that had lower generation probabilities than clonotypes shared by all four donors. Sequencing depth was expected to affect clonotype sharing among donors.

The J segment lost 5 bases and the V segment lost 2 bases, leaving 7 bases of the junction unmatched. From germline, CDR1 is KGHSH and CDR2 LQKENI. This CDR3 contains 15 residues. TCRdb keeps only in-frame clones here, not all; method: immunoSEQ multiplex PCR. The table includes about 610,000 clones, roughly 97% detected once. Remarks on this clone: What it binds is unknown.

Input material: naive CD4+ T cells sorted from blood. Subset reported: CD45RA+ positively selected. This TCR derives from a woman aged 25 to 39 in good health. This chain uses TRBV18 with TRBJ2-7; 9 bases are shared with TRBD2. The CDR3 sequence: CASSPGLAGVNEQYF. As DNA, the CDR3 is TGTGCCAGCTCACCAGGTTTAGCGGGAGTTAACGAGCAGTACTTC.